This T cell receptor (beta chain) was found in a study of technical replicates of blood from a handful of donors. Per germline, CDR1 MDHEN and CDR2 SYDVKM. Trimming left V 6 bases short and J 2 bases short, with 9 bases between. The CDR3 is 13 amino acids. This clone is a singleton in its sample. Clones were read by immunoSEQ multiplex PCR, and TCRdb kept only the in-frame ones, dropping some. Among 85,000 to 100,000 clones listed, around 95% were seen once. V usage is TRBV28 and J usage is TRBJ2-3, with a tentative D call TRBD1 (6 bases). The specimen sequenced was T cells isolated from PBMCs. The receptor comes from a human donor in good health. This CDR3 reads CASSRDNTDTQYF. Here the CDR3 DNA reads TGTGCCAGCAGCCGGGACAACACAGATACGCAGTATTTT. The full variable domain, rest sourced from reference TRBV28 and TRBJ2-3, is DVKVTQSSRYLVKRTGEKVFLECVQDMDHENMFWYRQDPGLGLRLIYFSYDVKMKEKGDIPEGYSVSREKKERFSLILESASTNQTSMYLCASSRDNTDTQYFGPGTRLTVL.